Listed here are 27 T cell receptor beta chains from one sample, sequenced in a study of T cell changes during pregnancy in multiple sclerosis. The table came from immunoSEQ multiplex PCR; TCRdb's copy has only in-frame clones and leaves some out. The sample includes 40,000 to 45,000 clones, approximately 91% seen only once; the top ten take about 7%. Specimen: CD8+ T cells from peripheral blood mononuclear cells, collected in the third trimester of pregnancy. These receptor sequences come from a female donor with multiple sclerosis, enrolled in a pregnancy study.

This rearrangement joins TRBV11-3 to TRBJ2-2, with D possibly matching TRBD1 (5 bases). V lost 0 bases to trimming and J lost 6 bases, with 14 bases between them. Germline CDR1 and CDR2: SGHNT and YENEEA. CDR3 length equals 16 residues. The CDR3 DNA sequence: TGTGCCAGCAGCTTAGATGCTGGCCAAGGGGCCGGGGAGCTGTTTTTT. This translates into CASSLDAGQGAGELFF.

V is TRBV2 and J is TRBJ1-6, with D possibly being TRBD1 (5 bases). Trimming shortened V by 1 base and J by 5 bases, and 15 bases separated the two germline ends. The CDR3 sequence is 17 residues long. Germline assignment: CDR1 SNHLY and CDR2 FYNNEI. CDR3 amino acids: CASSEGGVLRDNSPLHF. The CDR3 nucleotides read TGTGCCAGCAGTGAAGGGGGGGTACTCCGGGATAATTCACCCCTCCACTTT.

The chain couples TRBV28 to TRBJ1-2; D remains ambiguous. The germline V gene encodes CDR1 MDHEN and CDR2 SYDVKM. There are 13 residues in the CDR3. V dropped 7 bases and J dropped 1 base, with 10 bases sitting between them. The CDR3 DNA sequence: TGTGCCAGCAAGAGGGTTGTTAACTATGGCTACACCTTC. It translates to CASKRVVNYGYTF.

The rearrangement joins TRBV7-3 to TRBJ2-5, with 7 bases that match TRBD2. Germline V gives CDR1 SGHTA, CDR2 FQGTGA. The CDR3 runs to 16 residues. The ends lost 1 base at V and 4 bases at J; junction bases unmatched: 9. CDR3 protein: CASSLNKREKGETQYF. The CDR3 DNA sequence: TGTGCCAGCAGCTTAAATAAGCGGGAAAAGGGAGAGACCCAGTACTTC. The whole variable domain, remainder taken from reference TRBV7-3 and TRBJ2-5, is GAGVSQTPSNKVTEKGKYVELRCDPISGHTALYWYRQSLGQGPEFLIYFQGTGAADDSGLPNDRFFAVRPEGSVSTLKIQRTERGDSAVYLCASSLNKREKGETQYFGPGTRLLVL.

J is TRBJ2-1 and V is TRBV2; 12 bases map to TRBD2. The trim removed 4 bases at V and 7 bases at J, leaving 5 bases unmatched. CDR1 is SNHLY, CDR2 FYNNEI, per germline. This CDR3 is built from 15 residues. This CDR3 reads CASSVTSGGSNEQFF. The DNA for the CDR3 is TGTGCCAGCAGTGTGACTAGCGGGGGCTCAAATGAGCAGTTCTTC.

This chain uses TRBV7-9 with TRBJ2-3, with D unresolved. Germline V gene data show CDR1 as SEHNR and CDR2 as FQNEAQ (reference sequence). V was pared by 2 bases and J by 4 bases, with 7 bases between. This CDR3 contains 13 residues. CDR3 nucleotides: TGTGCCAGCAGCTTACCCGGTGCAGATACGCAGTATTTT. Translating gives CASSLPGADTQYF.

The chain employs TRBV5-6 and TRBJ2-1, with D perhaps matching TRBD2 (5 bases). This CDR3 has 13 amino acids. The germline V gene has CDR1 SGHDT and CDR2 YYEEEE. V gave up 0 bases and J gave up 5 bases, with 6 bases separating them. As DNA, the CDR3 is TGTGCCAGCAGCTTGGGAGCGGACAATGAGCAGTTCTTC. The encoded protein is CASSLGADNEQFF.

This rearrangement joins TRBV6-5 to TRBJ1-2, with 7 bases identical to TRBD1. Trimming at V came to 5 bases and at J to 4 bases, leaving 7 bases not matched to a gene. The CDR3 consists of 14 residues. Germline CDR1 and CDR2: MNHEY and SVGAGI. The CDR3 here is CASSRSTGSYGYTF. CDR3 DNA sequence: TGTGCCAGCAGTAGGTCGACAGGGAGCTATGGCTACACCTTC.

CDR3 bases: TGTGCCAGCAGCTATGCGTACGAGCAGTACTTC. Residues: CASSYAYEQYF. V and J are TRBV7-8 and TRBJ2-7; D is unclear. There are 11 residues in the CDR3. Germline lookup yields CDR1 SGHVS and CDR2 FQNEAQ. The V end was cut by 4 bases, the J end by 4 bases, with 5 bases between.

The chain has TRBV6-4 and TRBJ2-1, with 10 positions matching TRBD2. The CDR3 runs to 14 residues. The germline CDR1 and CDR2 sequences are MRHNA and SNTAGT. The trim removed 4 bases at V and 8 bases at J, leaving 5 bases unmatched. The CDR3 loop is CASSVAGGGDEQFF. CDR3 nucleotides: TGTGCCAGCAGTGTAGCGGGAGGAGGGGATGAGCAGTTCTTC.

V is TRBV11-2 and J is TRBJ2-1; 7 bases align to TRBD2. Germline lookup yields CDR1 SGHAT and CDR2 FQNNGV. CDR3 length equals 16 residues. The trim removed 4 bases at V and 1 base at J, leaving 7 bases unmatched. The CDR3 nucleotides read TGTGCCAGCAGCTCCACGGAGCGGGAATCCTACAATGAGCAGTTCTTC. Translating gives CASSSTERESYNEQFF.

The chain couples TRBV1 to TRBJ1-2; the table's D call of TRBD1 was not tested on the DNA. TRBV1 is a listed pseudogene. The CDR3 has 15 residues. CDR3 in amino acids: CTSSPSDSRGYGYTF. The DNA of the CDR3 is TGCACCAGCAGCCCCAGTGATAGCAGGGGCTATGGCTACACCTTC.

The sample holds one count of this clone. The V call is TRBV9, the J call TRBJ2-7; 11 bases line up with TRBD2. This CDR3 region has 17 residues. J gave up 2 bases and V 4 bases, and 11 bases lay outside the gene matches. Germline V gene lookup returns CDR1 SGDLS and CDR2 YYNGEE. The CDR3 coding sequence is TGTGCCAGCAGCTCTTCCCCCCTAGCGGGGGGTACCTACGAGCAGTACTTC. Its translation: CASSSSPLAGGTYEQYF.

The chain is built from TRBV6-5 and TRBJ1-1, with D maybe TRBD1 (5 bases). Germline CDR1 reads MNHEY; CDR2 reads SVGAGI. The germline V and J ends were trimmed by 3 bases and 4 bases, with 9 bases remaining between them. The CDR3 contains 13 residues. As DNA, the CDR3 is TGTGCCAGCAGTTATCAGGGAACCACTGAAGCTTTCTTT. Protein product: CASSYQGTTEAFF.

The chain carries TRBV6-4 and TRBJ2-1; possibly TRBD2 for D (5 bases). This CDR3 region has 16 residues. The germline CDR1 and CDR2 sequences are MRHNA and SNTAGT. Trimming shortened V by 3 bases and J by 5 bases, and 17 bases separated the two germline ends. The CDR3 DNA is TGTGCCAGCAGTGAATCAGAGGGCCTTCCCCACAATGAGCAGTTCTTC. Translated, it gives CASSESEGLPHNEQFF.

V gene TRBV5-5 combines with J gene TRBJ1-2; 9 nucleotides agree with TRBD1. The CDR3 length is 16 residues. Germline V lookup: CDR1 SGHKS, CDR2 YYEKEE (reference sequence). The V segment lost 0 bases and the J segment 5 bases; nucleotides outside the gene matches: 8. The CDR3 region has the DNA TGTGCCAGCAGCTTGGACCCGGGACAGGGAGAATATGGCTACACCTTC. Amino acids: CASSLDPGQGEYGYTF.

This clone was detected only a few times. V gene TRBV29-1 combines with J gene TRBJ2-1; 7 positions agree with TRBD2. The germline V gene encodes CDR1 SQVTM and CDR2 ANQGSEA. V lost 4 bases and J lost 5; bases outside the gene matches: 5. CDR3 size: 13 residues. CDR3 in amino acids: CSVGSGEDNEQFF. CDR3 sequence (DNA): TGCAGCGTTGGCAGCGGGGAAGACAATGAGCAGTTCTTC.

The chain has TRBV27 and TRBJ1-1; D possibly corresponds to TRBD1 (5 bases). This CDR3 region has 14 residues. CDR1 is MNHEY and CDR2 is SMNVEV in the germline V gene (reference sequence). The V end was cut by 5 bases, the J end by 5 bases, with 15 bases between. The CDR3 loop reads CASSDRGELTEAFF. Here the CDR3 DNA reads TGTGCCAGCAGTGACCGGGGGGAACTGACTGAAGCTTTCTTT.

V and J are TRBV27 and TRBJ2-7; D perhaps matches TRBD1 (5 bases). Trimming pared 2 bases from V and 1 base from J, leaving 9 bases between. The length of the CDR3 is 14 residues. The germline V gene encodes CDR1 MNHEY and CDR2 SMNVEV (reference sequence). The CDR3 sequence: CASSLQGGSYEQYF. The DNA of the CDR3 is TGTGCCAGCAGTTTACAGGGTGGATCCTACGAGCAGTACTTC.

The rearrangement joins TRBV6-1 to TRBJ2-7; TRBD2 is a possible D gene (6 bases). Trimming pared 0 bases from V and 3 bases from J, leaving 18 bases between. The CDR3 is 17 residues long. Germline assignment: CDR1 MNHNS and CDR2 SASEGT. DNA of the CDR3: TGTGCCAGCAGTGAAGCTGCCCATCGGACTACCTTCTACGAGCAGTACTTC. Its translation: CASSEAAHRTTFYEQYF.

The chain is built from TRBV9 and TRBJ2-1; TRBD2 might be the D (6 bases). V shed 0 bases and J shed 5 bases, with 9 bases lying between them. The CDR3 length is 14 residues. Germline V CDR1 and CDR2: SGDLS, YYNGEE. The CDR3 here is CASSVAGEDNEQFF. The CDR3, as DNA: TGTGCCAGCAGCGTAGCGGGGGAGGACAATGAGCAGTTCTTC.

The chain employs TRBV5-1 and TRBJ2-3; TRBD2 aligns across 16 bases. The CDR3 is 19 residues long. CDR1 is SGHRS and CDR2 is YFSETQ in the germline V gene. The junction had 8 bases not matched to a gene; V was cut back by 4 bases and J by 0 bases. This CDR3 reads CASSAYGTSGGVSTDTQYF. The DNA of the CDR3 is TGCGCCAGCAGCGCATACGGGACTAGCGGGGGGGTTAGCACAGATACGCAGTATTTT.

This CDR3 reads CASSFGYQDSGLGEAFF. CDR3 nucleotide sequence: TGTGCCAGCAGTTTTGGATATCAAGACTCAGGGTTGGGTGAAGCTTTCTTT. The chain has TRBV27 and TRBJ1-1; tentative D call: TRBD1 (5 bases). CDR3 length: 17 residues. Germline V gene data show CDR1 as MNHEY and CDR2 as SMNVEV (reference sequence). V lost 3 bases, J lost 7 bases, and 24 bases lay in between.

This clone was seen once. The chain links TRBV30 to TRBJ1-1; TRBD1 matches 7 bases. The ends lost 3 bases at V and 5 bases at J; junction bases unmatched: 12. Germline-derived CDR1 and CDR2 are GTSNPN and SVGIG (reference sequence). The CDR3 covers 15 residues. This CDR3 is CAWSEGPGGRTEAFF. The CDR3 DNA reads as TGTGCCTGGAGCGAGGGCCCAGGGGGAAGAACTGAAGCTTTCTTT.

The chain has TRBV27 and TRBJ2-7; a possible D gene is TRBD1 (5 bases). Trimming shortened V by 2 bases and J by 0 bases, and 8 bases separated the two germline ends. Looked up from germline, CDR1 is MNHEY and CDR2 is SMNVEV (reference sequence). The CDR3 runs 14 residues. The CDR3 DNA sequence: TGTGCCAGCAGTTTAGGGGCTAGCTCCTACGAGCAGTACTTC. Translated: CASSLGASSYEQYF.

This clone was observed a single time. In nucleotides, the CDR3 is TGTGCCAGCAGAATTTTAGCGGGGGGGCCAGAGACCCAGTACTTC. This codes for CASRILAGGPETQYF. The chain recombines TRBV27 with TRBJ2-5, with 11 bases lining up with TRBD2. Germline V gene data show CDR1 as MNHEY and CDR2 as SMNVEV (reference sequence). V dropped 6 bases and J dropped 4; count of bases not matched to a gene: 7. This CDR3 is built from 15 residues.

The V gene is TRBV5-1, the J gene TRBJ2-1; D uncertain. The ends were cut back, 1 base at V and 5 bases at J, with 13 bases in the middle. Germline V CDR1 and CDR2: SGHRS, YFSETQ. The CDR3 covers 15 residues. CDR3 sequence reads: CASSLTPPADNEQFF. CDR3 in DNA: TGCGCCAGCAGCTTGACCCCGCCCGCGGACAATGAGCAGTTCTTC.